This TCR beta chain emerged from a study of shared clonotypes between healthy human individuals. Data came from immunoSEQ multiplex PCR; TCRdb stores just in-frame clones and leaves some out. The sample records 2.3 million or so clones, 93% being singletons. The CDR3 extends over 12 amino acids. From germline, CDR1 is GTSNPN and CDR2 SVGIG (reference sequence). V was pared by 3 bases and J by 6 bases, with 9 bases between. The specimen was naive CD4+ T cells from PBMCs. The subset here: CD45RA+ positively selected. The clonotype originates from a young man in good health. Some clones in this sample may be carry-over from other donors' samples. The chain uses TRBV30 and TRBJ2-1, with D unresolved. The CDR3 DNA follows: TGTGCCTGGAGGAGCTACCTCAATGAGCAGTTCTTC. Its protein is CAWRSYLNEQFF. Based on the CDR3 plus reference TRBV30 and TRBJ2-1, the full variable domain is SQTIHQWPATLVQPVGSPLSLECTVEGTSNPNLYWYRQAAGRGLQLLFYSVGIGQISSEVPQNLSASRPQDRQFILSSKKLLLSDSGFYLCAWRSYLNEQFFGPGTRLTVL.